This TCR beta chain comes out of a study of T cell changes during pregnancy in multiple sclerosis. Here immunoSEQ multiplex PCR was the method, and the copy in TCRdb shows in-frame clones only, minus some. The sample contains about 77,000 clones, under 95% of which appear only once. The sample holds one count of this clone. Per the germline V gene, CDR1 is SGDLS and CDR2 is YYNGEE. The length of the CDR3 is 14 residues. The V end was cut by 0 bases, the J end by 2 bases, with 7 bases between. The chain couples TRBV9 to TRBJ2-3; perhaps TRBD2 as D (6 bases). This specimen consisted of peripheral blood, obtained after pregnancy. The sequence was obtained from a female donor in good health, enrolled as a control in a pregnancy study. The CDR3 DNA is TGTGCCAGCAGCGTAGAGGGACTCACAGATACGCAGTATTTT. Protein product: CASSVEGLTDTQYF.